Sequencing of this T cell receptor beta chain was carried out in a study of blood T cell repertoires in COVID-19. Study information: COVID-19 samples, acute and convalescent, were from the United States, Italy and Spain. PBMCs, B-cell-depleted T cells, or T cells provided the cDNA or gDNA that made up the material.

Original analysis: Estimation of nucleated cell counts was performed using reference gene primer amplification. Some clones are missing from TCRdb's copy, which holds only in-frame ones; the method was immunoSEQ multiplex PCR. From that table come the V and J calls and clone size; the DNA was used to work out D and trimming. This sample has about 280,000 clones, with around 85% found just once. V was clipped by 0 bases and J by 2 bases, with 11 bases between them. From germline, CDR1 is SGHDT and CDR2 YYEEEE. CDR3 length: 15 residues. The chain employs TRBV5-6 and TRBJ1-2; possible D gene TRBD1, 5 bases. The source material was peripheral blood. The receptor's source is a woman younger than 45 who had recovered from COVID-19. CDR3: CASSLGGGANYGYTF. As DNA, the CDR3 is TGTGCCAGCAGCTTGGGAGGCGGGGCGAACTATGGCTACACCTTC.